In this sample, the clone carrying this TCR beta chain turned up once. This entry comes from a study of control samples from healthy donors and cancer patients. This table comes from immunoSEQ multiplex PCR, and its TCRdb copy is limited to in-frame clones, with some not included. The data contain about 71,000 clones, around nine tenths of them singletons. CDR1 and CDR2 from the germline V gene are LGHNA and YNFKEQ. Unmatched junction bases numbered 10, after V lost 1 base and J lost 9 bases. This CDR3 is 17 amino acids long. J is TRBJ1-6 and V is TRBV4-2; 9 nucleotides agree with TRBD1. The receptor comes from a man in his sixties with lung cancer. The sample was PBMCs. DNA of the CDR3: TGTGCCAGCAGCCAAGTAGTCACGGGACAGGGTTTTTCACCCCTCCACTTT. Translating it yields CASSQVVTGQGFSPLHF.